The TCR beta chain described here comes from a study of cytomegalovirus exposure and HLA in healthy donors. About the research overall: An earlier analysis identified 110 million or so unique TCR beta sequences in 170 million or so T cells.

CDR1 is LNHDA and CDR2 is SQIVND in the germline V gene (reference sequence). The CDR3 is 16 amino acids. V was cut by 0 bases and J by 3 bases, with 12 bases left in between. This PCR relied on a set of 60 Vbeta primers and 13 Jbeta primers. Measured with immunoSEQ multiplex PCR; TCRdb has only the in-frame clones, and not every one. Found here are about 160,000 clones, 70% of them singletons; the top ten hold roughly 4.5%. Sequencing was done on a sample of PBMCs. The V and J genes are TRBV19 and TRBJ1-5; no clear D gene. The clonotype originates from a young man in good health and CMV-seropositive. CDR3 sequence: CASSIEGSRPNQPQHF. CDR3 coding DNA: TGTGCCAGTAGTATAGAGGGCAGTAGGCCCAATCAGCCCCAGCATTTT.